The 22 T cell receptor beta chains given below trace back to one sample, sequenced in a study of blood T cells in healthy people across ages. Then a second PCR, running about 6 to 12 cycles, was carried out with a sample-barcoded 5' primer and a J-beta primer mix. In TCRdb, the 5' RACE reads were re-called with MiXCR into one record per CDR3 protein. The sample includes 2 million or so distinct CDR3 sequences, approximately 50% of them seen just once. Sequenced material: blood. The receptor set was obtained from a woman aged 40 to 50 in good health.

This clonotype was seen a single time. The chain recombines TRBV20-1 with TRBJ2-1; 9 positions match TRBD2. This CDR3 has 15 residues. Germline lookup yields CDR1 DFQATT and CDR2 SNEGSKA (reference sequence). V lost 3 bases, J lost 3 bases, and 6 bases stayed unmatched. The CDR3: CSASSRLAVYNEQFF. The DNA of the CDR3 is TGCAGTGCTAGCTCCAGACTAGCGGTCTACAATGAGCAGTTCTTC.

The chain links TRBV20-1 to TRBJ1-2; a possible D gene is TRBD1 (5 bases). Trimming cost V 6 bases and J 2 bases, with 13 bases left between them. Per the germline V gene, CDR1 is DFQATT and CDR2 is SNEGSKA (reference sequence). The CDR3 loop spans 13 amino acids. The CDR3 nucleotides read TGCAGTGCGACCGGGACCTCCAACTATGGCTACACCTTC. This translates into CSATGTSNYGYTF.

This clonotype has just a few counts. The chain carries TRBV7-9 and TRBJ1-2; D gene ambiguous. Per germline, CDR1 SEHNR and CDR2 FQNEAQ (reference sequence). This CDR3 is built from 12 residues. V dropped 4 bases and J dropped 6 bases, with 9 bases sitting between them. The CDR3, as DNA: TGTGCCAGCAGCTACTCAGCCCATGGCTACACCTTC. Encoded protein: CASSYSAHGYTF.

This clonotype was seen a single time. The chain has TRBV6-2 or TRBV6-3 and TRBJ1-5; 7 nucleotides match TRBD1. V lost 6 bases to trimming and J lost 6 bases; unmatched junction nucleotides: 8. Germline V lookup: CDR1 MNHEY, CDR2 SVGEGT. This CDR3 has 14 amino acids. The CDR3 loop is CASSTGASLQPQHF. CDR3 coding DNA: TGTGCCAGCAGCACAGGGGCTTCGCTTCAGCCCCAGCATTTT.

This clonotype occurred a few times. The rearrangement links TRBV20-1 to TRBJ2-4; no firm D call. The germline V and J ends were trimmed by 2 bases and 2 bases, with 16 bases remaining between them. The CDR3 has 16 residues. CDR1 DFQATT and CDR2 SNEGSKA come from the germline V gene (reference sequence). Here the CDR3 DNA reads TGCAGTGCTAGACTGGCTGGGGTGATGACCAAAAACATTCAGTACTTC. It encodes CSARLAGVMTKNIQYF.

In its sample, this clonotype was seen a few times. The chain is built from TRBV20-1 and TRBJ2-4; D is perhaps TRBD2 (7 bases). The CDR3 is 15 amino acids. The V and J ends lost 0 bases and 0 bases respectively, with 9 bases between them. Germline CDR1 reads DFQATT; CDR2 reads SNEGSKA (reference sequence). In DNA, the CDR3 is TGCAGTGCTAGAGAGCGGGGGCTAGCCAAAAACATTCAGTACTTC. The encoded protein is CSARERGLAKNIQYF.

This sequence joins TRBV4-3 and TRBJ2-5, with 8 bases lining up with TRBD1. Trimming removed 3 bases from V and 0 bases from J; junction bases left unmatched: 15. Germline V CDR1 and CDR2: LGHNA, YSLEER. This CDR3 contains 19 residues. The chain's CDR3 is CASSQETQDRDSYQETQYF. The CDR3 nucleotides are TGCGCCAGCAGCCAGGAGACCCAGGACAGGGACTCCTACCAAGAGACCCAGTACTTC.

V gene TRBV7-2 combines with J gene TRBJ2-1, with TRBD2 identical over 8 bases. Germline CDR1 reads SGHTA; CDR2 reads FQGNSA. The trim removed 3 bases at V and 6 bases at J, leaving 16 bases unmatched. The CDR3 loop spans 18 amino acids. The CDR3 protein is CASSFIRAGANPGNEQFF. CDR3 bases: TGTGCCAGCAGCTTCATCAGAGCGGGGGCTAACCCGGGCAATGAGCAGTTCTTC.

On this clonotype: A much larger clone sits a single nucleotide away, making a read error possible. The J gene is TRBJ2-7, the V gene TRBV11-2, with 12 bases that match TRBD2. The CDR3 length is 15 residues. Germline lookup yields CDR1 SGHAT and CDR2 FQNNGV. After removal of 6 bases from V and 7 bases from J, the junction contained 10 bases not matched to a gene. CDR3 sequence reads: CASRDTSGGYNEQYF. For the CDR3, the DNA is TGTGCCAGCAGGGATACTAGCGGGGGGTACAATGAGCAGTACTTC.

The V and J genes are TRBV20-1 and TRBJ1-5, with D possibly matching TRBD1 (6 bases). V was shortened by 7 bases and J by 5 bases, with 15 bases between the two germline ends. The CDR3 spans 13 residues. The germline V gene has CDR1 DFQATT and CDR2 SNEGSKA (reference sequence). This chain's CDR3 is CSVPQGGDQPQHF. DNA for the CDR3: TGCAGTGTACCACAGGGTGGGGATCAGCCCCAGCATTTT.

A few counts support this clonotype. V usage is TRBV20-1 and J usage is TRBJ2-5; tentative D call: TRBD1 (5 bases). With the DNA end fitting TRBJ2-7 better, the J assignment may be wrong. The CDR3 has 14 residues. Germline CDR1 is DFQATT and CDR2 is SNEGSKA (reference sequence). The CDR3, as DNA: TGCAGTGCTAGAGTTTCCGCCAGGGTGGACGAGCAGTACTTC. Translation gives CSARVSARVDEQYF.

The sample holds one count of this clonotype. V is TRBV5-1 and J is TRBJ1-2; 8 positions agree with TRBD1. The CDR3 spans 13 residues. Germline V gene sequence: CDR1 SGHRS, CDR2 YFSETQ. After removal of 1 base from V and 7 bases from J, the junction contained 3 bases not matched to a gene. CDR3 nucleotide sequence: TGCGCCAGCAGCTTGAACCAGGGGGCTGGCTACACCTTC. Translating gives CASSLNQGAGYTF.

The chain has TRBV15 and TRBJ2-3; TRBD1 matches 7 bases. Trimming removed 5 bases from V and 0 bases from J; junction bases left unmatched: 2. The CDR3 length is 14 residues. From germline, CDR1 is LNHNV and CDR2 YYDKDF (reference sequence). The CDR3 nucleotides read TGTGCCACCAGCGGACAGGTTAGCACAGATACGCAGTATTTT. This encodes CATSGQVSTDTQYF.

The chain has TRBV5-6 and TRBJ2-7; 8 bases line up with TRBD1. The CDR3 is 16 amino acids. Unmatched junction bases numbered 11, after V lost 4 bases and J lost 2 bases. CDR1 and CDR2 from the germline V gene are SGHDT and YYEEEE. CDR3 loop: CASSPLRQGRTYEQYF. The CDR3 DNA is TGTGCCAGCAGCCCCCTGAGACAGGGGAGGACCTACGAGCAGTACTTC.

The CDR3 spells CASSLRLITYGRTTSGYTF. Written as DNA, the CDR3 is TGTGCCAGCAGCTTGAGGCTTATAACCTATGGACGGACTACGTCTGGCTACACCTTC. V usage is TRBV5-7 and J usage is TRBJ1-2; D gene uncertain. TRBV5-7 is an ORF, with its function uncertain. V was shortened by 1 base and J by 7 bases, with 29 bases between the two germline ends. CDR3 length equals 19 residues.

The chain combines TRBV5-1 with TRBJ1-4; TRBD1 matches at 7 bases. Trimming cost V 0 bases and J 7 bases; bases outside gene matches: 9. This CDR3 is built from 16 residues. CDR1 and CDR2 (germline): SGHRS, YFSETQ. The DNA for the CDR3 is TGCGCCAGCAGCTTGGGACAGGGCGGGACCCGTGAAAAACTGTTTTTT. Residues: CASSLGQGGTREKLFF. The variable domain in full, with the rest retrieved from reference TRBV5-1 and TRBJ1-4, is KAGVTQTPRYLIKTRGQQVTLSCSPISGHRSVSWYQQTPGQGLQFLFEYFSETQRNKGNFPGRFSGRQFSNSRSEMNVSTLELGDSALYLCASSLGQGGTREKLFFGSGTQLSVL.

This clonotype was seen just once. DNA of the CDR3: TGTGCCAACTGTGCCGGTGGACAGTTCTACGAGCAGTACTTC. Amino acids: CANCAGGQFYEQYF. V is TRBV6-1 and J is TRBJ2-7; a weak D match, TRBD1 (6 bases). This CDR3 has 14 residues. Germline CDR1 is MNHNS and CDR2 is SASEGT. Trimming took off 10 bases at V and 3 bases at J, with 19 bases between the two ends.

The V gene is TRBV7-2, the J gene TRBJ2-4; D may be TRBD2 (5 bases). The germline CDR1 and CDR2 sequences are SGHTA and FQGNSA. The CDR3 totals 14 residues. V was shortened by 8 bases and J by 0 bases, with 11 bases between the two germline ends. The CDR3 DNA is TGTGCCAGCGGCGACTATCTAGCCAAAAACATTCAGTACTTC. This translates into CASGDYLAKNIQYF.

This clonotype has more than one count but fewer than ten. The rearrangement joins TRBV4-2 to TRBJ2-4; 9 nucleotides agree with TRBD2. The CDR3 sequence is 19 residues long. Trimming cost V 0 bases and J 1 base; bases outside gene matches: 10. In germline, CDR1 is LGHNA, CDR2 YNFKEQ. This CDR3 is CASSQEGFSGGPAKNIQYF. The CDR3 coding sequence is TGTGCCAGCAGCCAAGAAGGTTTTAGCGGGGGCCCCGCCAAAAACATTCAGTACTTC.

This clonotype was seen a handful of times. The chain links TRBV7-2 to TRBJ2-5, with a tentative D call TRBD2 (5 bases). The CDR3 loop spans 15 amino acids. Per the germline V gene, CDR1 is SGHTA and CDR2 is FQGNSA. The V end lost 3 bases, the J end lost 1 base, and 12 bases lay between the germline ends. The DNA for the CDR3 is TGTGCCAGCAGCTTCGTCGGGAACTCCCAAGAGACCCAGTACTTC. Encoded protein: CASSFVGNSQETQYF.

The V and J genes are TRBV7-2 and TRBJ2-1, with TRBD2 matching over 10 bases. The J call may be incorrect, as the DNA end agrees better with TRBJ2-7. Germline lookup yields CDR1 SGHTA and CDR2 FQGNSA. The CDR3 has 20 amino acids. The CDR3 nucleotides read TGTGCCAGCAGCTTAGTTCCCTCCAGCGGGGGGGTAAGCTCCTACAATGAGCAGTACTTC. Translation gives CASSLVPSSGGVSSYNEQYF.

The CDR3 coding sequence is TGTGCCAGCAGCGGACGACAGGAGCACTATAATTCACCCCTCCACTTT. Protein: CASSGRQEHYNSPLHF. The rearrangement links TRBV7-2 to TRBJ1-6; possible D gene TRBD1, 6 bases. CDR1 and CDR2 from the germline V gene are SGHTA and FQGNSA. This CDR3 comprises 16 residues. The V gene lost 5 bases and the J gene lost 3 bases, with 14 bases spanning the gap.